A selection of T cell receptor beta chains follows, all from one sample in a study of T cells in Graves' hyperthyroidism and ophthalmopathy. TCRdb re-called the multiplex PCR reads through MiXCR, storing one row per CDR3 protein. This table holds about 680,000 distinct CDR3 sequences, around 40% found once. Sequences were obtained from blood. The receptor source for this set is a woman between 40 and 50 years old with Graves' hyperthyroidism. CDR3s include the opening cysteine and the closing phenylalanine or tryptophan. D genes are given only for firm matches. Expanded clones are given a class, and other clones once, few, many or no size at all.

DNA	CDR3	D	V	J	size
TGTGCCAGCAGCCACCAGGACACCATATATTTT	CASSHQDTIYF	.	TRBV14	TRBJ1-3	many
TGCAGCGTTGGGCCCGAACTGTACAATGAGCAGTTCTTC	CSVGPELYNEQFF	.	TRBV29-1	TRBJ2-1	.
TGTGCCAGCAGCTTAGTTCCCCTCGACGAGCAGTACTTC	CASSLVPLDEQYF	.	TRBV7-8	TRBJ2-7	many
TGTGCCAGCAAGCGGGGGCCCTCCTACAATGAGCAGTTCTTC	CASKRGPSYNEQFF	TRBD2	TRBV7-8	TRBJ2-1	.
TGTGCCAGTAGTATAGGGACAGTAGGCTACACCTTC	CASSIGTVGYTF	.	TRBV19	TRBJ1-2	few
TGTGCCAGCAGCGTAGGATCCAACCAAGAGACCCAGTACTTC	CASSVGSNQETQYF	.	TRBV9	TRBJ2-5	many
TGTGCCAGCAGCCCAAGGACAGGGGGATTCAATCAGCCCCAGCATTTT	CASSPRTGGFNQPQHF	TRBD1	TRBV6-1	TRBJ1-5	few
TGTGCCATCGGTGACTTGAGTGGCTACACCTTC	CAIGDLSGYTF	.	TRBV10-3	TRBJ1-2	many
TGTGCCAGCACCTTGGGTGGGGGTGCTGAAAAACTGTTTTTT	CASTLGGGAEKLFF	.	TRBV11-2	TRBJ1-4	.
TGTGCCAGCACCGGGACAGGGGGCTTTGGGGCCAACGTCCTGACTTTC	CASTGTGGFGANVLTF	TRBD1	TRBV6-6	TRBJ2-6	once
TGTGCCAGTAGTTCATCCGGGACAGCCTGCGAGCAGTACTTC	CASSSSGTACEQYF	TRBD1	TRBV19	TRBJ2-7	.
TGTGCCAGCAGCTCCCCCTCGACAGCGAACACTGAAGCTTTCTTT	CASSSPSTANTEAFF	.	TRBV5-5	TRBJ1-1	.
TGTGCCAGCAGCGAGAACCGGGACCAACAAACGGGACTGAACACCGGGGAGCTGTTTTTT	CASSENRDQQTGLNTGELFF	.	TRBV11-2	TRBJ2-2	.
TGTGCCACTGAGTCCGGGGGACAGGGGGCAGAAGAGCAGTACTTC	CATESGGQGAEEQYF	TRBD1	TRBV19	TRBJ2-7	.
TGTGCCAGCAGCCAGACGGCAAGCTCAACTAATGAAAAACTGTTTTTT	CASSQTASSTNEKLFF	.	TRBV7-2	TRBJ1-4	.
TGTGCCAGCAGTTACGGGACAGGGTTCTACGAGCAGTACTTC	CASSYGTGFYEQYF	TRBD1	TRBV6-6	TRBJ2-7	.
TGTGCCAGCAGCCTACGACTTGGGTCCTCGAGCTCCTACGAGCAGTACTTC	CASSLRLGSSSSYEQYF	.	TRBV5-6	TRBJ2-7	.
TGTGCCAGCAGCTACCCCGCGGGAGGGGCATATGGCTACACCTTC	CASSYPAGGAYGYTF	.	TRBV11-2	TRBJ1-2	many
TGTGCCAGCAGTGACAGGGATCTCTATGGCTACACCTTC	CASSDRDLYGYTF	.	TRBV2	TRBJ1-2	.
TGCAGTGCCGGTTCAAGTGACAGGGGACGCTACGAGCAGTACTTC	CSAGSSDRGRYEQYF	TRBD1	TRBV20-1	TRBJ2-7	few
TGTGCCAGTAGTGGGACACCGGGGTTTCTTCTCCACTTT	CASSGTPGFLLHF	.	TRBV19	TRBJ1-6	many
TGTGCCAGCAGCACAACAGGGAGCTACGAGCAGTACTTC	CASSTTGSYEQYF	.	TRBV11-1	TRBJ2-7	.
TGTGCCAGTAGTATACAATCGAGGGTTTGGGAGACCCAGTACTTC	CASSIQSRVWETQYF	.	TRBV19	TRBJ2-5	.
TGCAGTGCTCCCACTGCGTGGGGGGCGGGCACTGAAGCTTTCTTT	CSAPTAWGAGTEAFF	.	TRBV20-1	TRBJ1-1	few
TGTGCCACCAGCAGAGATATTGGGACAGGGGCCGGGGAGCTGTTTTTT	CATSRDIGTGAGELFF	TRBD1	TRBV15	TRBJ2-2	many
TGTGCCAGCAGCCAAGATAACGGGGGCTCCATATATTTT	CASSQDNGGSIYF	.	TRBV14	TRBJ1-3	.
TGTGCCAGCAGCACAGGACAGGATGGCTACACCTTC	CASSTGQDGYTF	TRBD1	TRBV7-9	TRBJ1-2	many
TGTGCCAGCAGCTTGACGGCGGGAGGGCGGATTCAGTACTTC	CASSLTAGGRIQYF	TRBD2	TRBV7-2	TRBJ2-5	.
TGTGCCAGTAGTATCGGACCCAGGGGCACCGGGGAGCTGTTTTTT	CASSIGPRGTGELFF	.	TRBV19	TRBJ2-2	few
TGTGCCAGCAGTTCACCGGGAAACATGAACACTGAAGCTTTCTTT	CASSSPGNMNTEAFF	.	TRBV7-2	TRBJ1-1	.
TGCAGCGCGCAAACGACCGGGGAGCTGTTTTTT	CSAQTTGELFF	.	TRBV29-1	TRBJ2-2	many
TGTGCCAGCAGGGAGTTAGTAAGACAGAACACCAGGGAGCTGTTTTTT	CASRELVRQNTRELFF	.	TRBV6-2/TRBV6-3	TRBJ2-2	few
TGTGCCAGTAGTATCATCCTTCAGCAACTCCTTGTCAACTCTGGAAACACCATATATTTT	CASSIILQQLLVNSGNTIYF	.	TRBV19	TRBJ1-3	.
TGTGCCAGCAGCCGCTCGGGACAGGGGCAAGAGACCCAGTACTTC	CASSRSGQGQETQYF	TRBD1	TRBV11-1	TRBJ2-5	.
TGTGCCAGCAGCCAGGGTCTCTACGAGCAGTACTTC	CASSQGLYEQYF	.	TRBV13	TRBJ2-7	many
TGTGCCACCAGCAGAGATTGGTCCCAAGAGACCCAGTACTTC	CATSRDWSQETQYF	.	TRBV15	TRBJ2-5	many
TGTGCCAGCAGTTGGGTCATGAACACTGAAGCTTTCTTT	CASSWVMNTEAFF	.	TRBV10-2	TRBJ1-1	.
TGTGCCAGCAGCTTGGCCATACAGGGGGCCTACGAGCAGTACTTC	CASSLAIQGAYEQYF	TRBD1	TRBV5-5	TRBJ2-7	many
TGCAGTGCTAGAAAGGGACTGAATGAGCAGTTCTTC	CSARKGLNEQFF	.	TRBV20-1	TRBJ2-1	.
TGCAGCGTTAGACAGGGTATGGATTACACTGAAGCTTTCTTT	CSVRQGMDYTEAFF	TRBD1	TRBV29-1	TRBJ1-1	many
TGCAGTGCTACGGCAACAGGGTTAAAAAGTGACTACACCTTC	CSATATGLKSDYTF	.	TRBV20-1	TRBJ1-2	few
TGTGCCAGCAGCTTAGTTGCAGGGCGAAAGGATGGCTACACCTTC	CASSLVAGRKDGYTF	.	TRBV7-2	TRBJ1-2	.
TGTGCTAGTGGTTACGGGAGTTCTGGGGCCAACGTCCTGACTTTC	CASGYGSSGANVLTF	.	TRBV12-5	TRBJ2-6	.
TGTGCCAGCAGTTACGCTACCGTGGCAGCTCTCCAGCATTTT	CASSYATVAALQHF	.	TRBV6-2/TRBV6-3	TRBJ1-5	few
TGTGCCAGCAGTTACCCGCCGGGCGTGAACACCGGGGAGCTGTTTTTT	CASSYPPGVNTGELFF	.	TRBV10-3	TRBJ2-2	.
TGTGCCAGCGGGGGGTACGGGGAAAAACTGTTTTTT	CASGGYGEKLFF	.	TRBV7-2	TRBJ1-4	.
TGTGCCAGCAGCCGTTATGCAGCGGGAGTAACCGGGGAGCTGTTTTTT	CASSRYAAGVTGELFF	TRBD2	TRBV7-3	TRBJ2-2	.
TGCAGCGTTGAAGTGCAGGGCAAACTGTTTTTT	CSVEVQGKLFF	.	TRBV29-1	TRBJ1-4	many
TGTGCCATCAGTGGGGGACAGCTGAATGAAAAACTGTTTTTT	CAISGGQLNEKLFF	TRBD1	TRBV10-3	TRBJ1-4	many
TGCAGCGTCATTACAGGGAACTCTGGGGCCAACGTCCTGACTTTC	CSVITGNSGANVLTF	.	TRBV29-1	TRBJ2-6	many
TGCGCCAGCAGTGAGTCAAACGGCTACGAGCAGTACTTC	CASSESNGYEQYF	.	TRBV10-2	TRBJ2-7	many
TGTGCCAGTAGTGGGACGGTAGCCTACGAGCAGTACTTC	CASSGTVAYEQYF	.	TRBV19	TRBJ2-7	once
TGTGCCAGCAGTTGGGTGGGGAGCAATCAGCCCCAGCATTTT	CASSWVGSNQPQHF	.	TRBV25-1	TRBJ1-5	many